Here is one TCR beta chain with its context. The data originate from a study of blood T cell repertoires in COVID-19. Produced via immunoSEQ multiplex PCR; TCRdb's table is partial and in-frame only. The repertoire holds 380,000 or so clones, with more than 75% as singletons. The TCR originated in a woman in her 30s with acute COVID-19. Sample: PBMCs or T cells enriched from blood (not recorded which).

Written as DNA, the CDR3 is TGTGCCAGCAGCGTCAGACCCGGGACTAGCGGGGGGACCGGGGAGCTGTTTTTT. Its translation: CASSVRPGTSGGTGELFF. V gene TRBV9 combines with J gene TRBJ2-2, with 15 bases that match TRBD2. The V gene's germline CDR1 is SGDLS and CDR2 YYNGEE. This CDR3 is built from 18 residues. Unmatched junction bases numbered 7, after V lost 2 bases and J lost 5 bases. Filled out from reference TRBV9 and TRBJ2-2, the complete variable domain reads DSGVTQTPKHLITATGQRVTLRCSPRSGDLSVYWYQQSLDQGLQFLIQYYNGEERAKGNILERFSAQQFPDLHSELNLSSLELGDSALYFCASSVRPGTSGGTGELFFGEGSRLTVL.